Listed here are 11 T cell receptor beta chains from one sample, sequenced in a study of regulatory T cells in long-lasting Graves disease. Specified time point: persistent/refractory GD, antithyroid drugs over 5 years with positive TRAb. The TCR library was made from RNA that had been extracted from PBMCs in TRIzol. Arm-PCR of CDR3 regions with iRepertoire HTBI primers generated TCR beta libraries. TCRdb independently ran MiXCR on the multiplex PCR reads; one entry per CDR3 protein. In the table there are some 430,000 distinct CDR3 sequences, roughly 21% of which are singletons. The source was peripheral blood mononuclear cells (PBMCs), collected when the disease was refractory, from a patient treated with antithyroid drugs. The source is a female donor with Graves disease.

This clonotype was recorded at least ten times. The genes are TRBV28 and TRBJ2-7; D is uncertain. The length of the CDR3 is 14 residues. With 3 bases removed from V and 0 bases from J, the gap between germline ends came to 9 bases. The germline gives CDR1 MDHEN, CDR2 SYDVKM. The CDR3 loop reads CASSFGRTSYEQYF. The DNA of the CDR3 is TGTGCCAGCAGTTTCGGACGTACCTCCTACGAGCAGTACTTC.

This clonotype was detected ten times or more. V and J are TRBV30 and TRBJ2-5; no clear D. Trimming cost V 0 bases and J 4 bases, with 3 bases left between them. The CDR3 has 11 residues. Germline CDR1 and CDR2: GTSNPN and SVGIG (reference sequence). CDR3 in amino acids: CAWSVPETQYF. In nucleotides, the CDR3 is TGTGCCTGGAGTGTACCAGAGACCCAGTACTTC.

This clonotype was seen a few times. The V gene is TRBV28, the J gene TRBJ1-3; D is ambiguous. The germline V gene encodes CDR1 MDHEN and CDR2 SYDVKM. Trimming shortened V by 7 bases and J by 0 bases, and 7 bases separated the two germline ends. The CDR3 runs to 13 residues. CDR3 amino acids: CASKGVSGNTIYF. The CDR3 nucleotides are TGTGCCAGCAAGGGAGTCTCTGGAAACACCATATATTTT.

V is TRBV11-2 and J is TRBJ2-7, with 9 bases that match TRBD1. The germline V gene has CDR1 SGHAT and CDR2 FQNNGV. V trimming: 5 bases; J trimming: 2 bases; junction bases outside the gene matches: 7. This CDR3 has 15 amino acids. The CDR3 sequence: CASSGGTGNAYEQYF. CDR3 bases: TGTGCCAGCAGCGGCGGGACAGGGAATGCCTACGAGCAGTACTTC. The full variable domain, rest sourced from reference TRBV11-2 and TRBJ2-7, is EAGVAQSPRYKIIEKRQSVAFWCNPISGHATLYWYQQILGQGPKLLIQFQNNGVVDDSQLPKDRFSAERLKGVDSTLKIQPAKLEDSAVYLCASSGGTGNAYEQYFGPGTRLTVT.

This clonotype showed up just a few times. V is TRBV5-1 and J is TRBJ2-7; tentatively, D is TRBD1 or TRBD2 (5 bases each). The CDR3 contains 15 residues. The germline V and J ends were trimmed by 0 bases and 3 bases, with 13 bases remaining between them. Germline V gene sequence: CDR1 SGHRS, CDR2 YFSETQ. CDR3 in DNA: TGCGCCAGCAGCTTGGGCCCCAGGGACGTCTACGAGCAGTACTTC. It is translated as CASSLGPRDVYEQYF.

DNA for the CDR3: TGTGCCAGCAGCTTCCAACACCAACAAGAGACCCAGTACTTC. Translated, it gives CASSFQHQQETQYF. V and J are TRBV7-3 and TRBJ2-5; D ambiguous. V was trimmed by 3 bases and J by 2 bases, leaving 10 bases between them. The CDR3 extends over 14 amino acids. The germline V gene has CDR1 SGHTA and CDR2 FQGTGA.

About this clonotype: The junction does not match germline at one end; this may be a read error. This chain links TRBV13 with TRBJ1-2; D unclear. CDR1 and CDR2 from the germline V gene are PRHDT and FYEKMQ (reference sequence). The CDR3 sequence is 17 residues long. The CDR3 is CASSLGLTTAGTSGYTF. The CDR3 nucleotides are TGCGCCAGCAGCTTAGGCCTAACGACCGCTGGTACGTCAGGCTACACCTTC.

This clonotype showed up just a few times. This chain links TRBV6-1 with TRBJ2-6, with D tentatively TRBD2 (6 bases). The germline gives CDR1 MNHNS, CDR2 SASEGT. This CDR3 comprises 16 residues. V was pared by 5 bases and J by 7 bases, with 18 bases between. In nucleotides, the CDR3 is TGTGCCAGCAGTCGCCAGGGACTGAATATAGCCAACGTCCTGACTTTC. It specifies CASSRQGLNIANVLTF.

V usage is TRBV7-9 and J usage is TRBJ2-2, with unresolved D. This CDR3 contains 17 residues. Trimming left V 1 base short and J 0 bases short, with 12 bases between. From germline, CDR1 is SEHNR and CDR2 FQNEAQ (reference sequence). The CDR3 region is CASSLGIRAANTGELFF. The CDR3 DNA reads TGTGCCAGCAGCTTAGGGATTCGGGCAGCGAACACCGGGGAGCTGTTTTTT.

This clonotype was recorded many times. The V and J genes are TRBV27 and TRBJ2-7, with 11 positions matching TRBD2. The CDR3 contains 13 residues. Germline V CDR1 and CDR2: MNHEY, SMNVEV (reference sequence). Trimming cost V 10 bases and J 2 bases; bases outside gene matches: 4. The CDR3 DNA reads TGTGCCACCAGACTAGCGGGGACCTACGAGCAGTACTTC. Its translation: CATRLAGTYEQYF.

In its sample, this clonotype was seen many times. The CDR3 nucleotides are TGTGCCAGCAGCCCACGGGTCAACTACGAGCAGTACTTC. Its protein is CASSPRVNYEQYF. The chain recombines TRBV11-2 with TRBJ2-7; no clear D gene. In germline, CDR1 is SGHAT, CDR2 FQNNGV. V was cut by 5 bases and J by 3 bases, with 11 bases left in between. The CDR3 spans 13 residues.